One T cell receptor beta chain is described in this entry. Its antigen is not known. This specimen comes from a study of T cells after yellow fever vaccination. General observations from the study: Reappearance after the booster was seen for most primary-vaccination clones, at about 95% CD4 and roughly 90% CD8.

5'RACE template switching produced TCR cDNA carrying a universal primer site and UMIs. In TCRdb, the 5' RACE reads were re-called with MiXCR into one record per CDR3 protein. The table lists hundreds of thousands of distinct CDR3 sequences, less than 25% of them singletons. This CDR3 is built from 18 residues. V shed 1 base and J 9 bases; nucleotides not matched to a gene: 16. Germline V gene data show CDR1 as SGHAT and CDR2 as FQNNGV. This clonotype was obtained from a man aged 18 to 30 who received the YFV17D yellow fever vaccine. The chain carries TRBV11-2 and TRBJ2-1; 9 nucleotides agree with TRBD2. This specimen consisted of PBMCs, obtained about 20 days after the first yellow fever vaccination. For the CDR3, the DNA is TGTGCCAGCAGCTTAGGACGACGGACTAGCGCCATTGACATTGAGCAGTTCTTC. It encodes CASSLGRRTSAIDIEQFF.